The text below deals with one TCR beta chain. The data were taken from a study of PD-1 blockade in classical Hodgkin lymphoma. The CDR3 is 14 residues long. V lost 3 bases, J lost 3 bases, and 11 bases lay in between. The germline V gene has CDR1 MDHEN and CDR2 SYDVKM. Autologous stem cell transplantation was followed by relapse in every patient, and brentuximab vedotin exposure varied. The authors purified CD4+ T cells from thawed PBMCs by magnetic negative selection. Method: immunoSEQ multiplex PCR; TCRdb's copy keeps in-frame clones and lacks some. The top ten hold 0.5% of the sample, which has 10,000 to 15,000 clones, about nine tenths seen once.

V is TRBV28 and J is TRBJ1-2; weak D call: TRBD1 (5 bases). Sequencing was performed on CD4+ T cells from blood, taken at baseline. This clonotype was obtained from a human donor with classical Hodgkin lymphoma. The CDR3 spells CASSLRQGYYGYTF. CDR3 DNA: TGTGCCAGCAGTTTGCGGCAGGGCTACTATGGCTACACCTTC.